The 28 T cell receptor beta chains in this list originate from one sample, sequenced in a study of memory CD4+ T cells and cytomegalovirus serostatus. The sort gate was single viable CD3+CD4+CD8-CD45RO+ cells for memory CD4+ T cells. Method: immunoSEQ multiplex PCR; TCRdb's copy keeps in-frame clones and lacks some. This sample has 55,000 to 60,000 clones, with roughly 77% found just once. Sequenced: memory CD4+ T cells from blood. The receptors shown here come from an adult in good health and CMV-seronegative.

The V and J genes are TRBV2 and TRBJ1-2; D call uncertain. The germline gives CDR1 SNHLY, CDR2 FYNNEI. The CDR3 length is 13 residues. Trimming cost V 0 bases and J 5 bases, with 7 bases left between them. CDR3 sequence: CASSEAGGYGYTF. CDR3 bases: TGTGCCAGCAGTGAAGCTGGAGGGTATGGCTACACCTTC.

V is TRBV16 and J is TRBJ2-3, with D possibly being TRBD2 (5 bases). The V and J ends lost 0 bases and 5 bases respectively, with 12 bases between them. The germline V gene encodes CDR1 KGHSY and CDR2 FQNENV. The CDR3 spans 15 residues. CDR3 loop: CASSQSGRAQDTQYF. In DNA form, the CDR3 reads TGTGCCAGCAGCCAATCGGGGAGAGCCCAAGATACGCAGTATTTT.

The chain uses TRBV29-1 and TRBJ2-2, with D possibly being TRBD1 (6 bases). The germline V gene encodes CDR1 SQVTM and CDR2 ANQGSEA. The ends were cut back, 5 bases at V and 4 bases at J, with 11 bases in the middle. The length of the CDR3 is 13 residues. CDR3 nucleotides: TGCAGCGTTCAGGGGCATCGCACCGGGGAGCTGTTTTTT. It is translated as CSVQGHRTGELFF.

The DNA for the CDR3 is TGTGCCAGCAGCATGAGAAGTAGGACAGGAGAAAAACTGTTTTTT. Its translation: CASSMRSRTGEKLFF. The rearrangement uses TRBV5-6 and TRBJ1-4; 7 nucleotides match TRBD1. Germline V gene sequence: CDR1 SGHDT, CDR2 YYEEEE. The CDR3 has 15 amino acids. V shed 4 bases and J 8 bases; nucleotides not matched to a gene: 11. Together with reference TRBV5-6 and TRBJ1-4, the CDR3 gives the full variable domain: DAGVTQSPTHLIKTRGQQVTLRCSPKSGHDTVSWYQQALGQGPQFIFQYYEEEERQRGNFPDRFSGHQFPNYSSELNVNALLLGDSALYLCASSMRSRTGEKLFFGSGTQLSVL.

In regard to this clone: The same CDR3 also results from other DNA sequences found in this sample. This chain joins TRBV28 and TRBJ2-7; D is possibly TRBD1 or TRBD2 (6 bases each). V lost 0 bases and J 3 bases, leaving 12 bases between the germline ends. This CDR3 has 15 amino acids. CDR1 is MDHEN, CDR2 SYDVKM, per germline. The CDR3 DNA reads as TGTGCCAGCAGTTTATGGGGGGGCGCGGACTACGAGCAGTACTTC. Translation gives CASSLWGGADYEQYF.

The rearrangement joins TRBV12-5 to TRBJ1-3; weak D call: TRBD1 (5 bases). V gave up 9 bases and J gave up 5 bases, with 14 bases separating them. Germline CDR1 is LGHNT and CDR2 is FRNRAP. This CDR3 is built from 13 residues. The CDR3 protein is CASQGKGRNTIYF. The CDR3 bases are TGTGCTAGCCAGGGAAAGGGTAGAAACACCATATATTTT.

V and J are TRBV6-5 and TRBJ2-5; no definite D call. CDR3 length equals 12 residues. Germline lookup yields CDR1 MNHEY and CDR2 SVGAGI. Between the trimmed V and J ends, which lost 5 bases and 7 bases, there was a span of 11 bases. The CDR3 sequence is CASSIRGATQYF. DNA for the CDR3: TGTGCCAGCAGTATCAGAGGCGCGACCCAGTACTTC.

The rearrangement links TRBV5-6 to TRBJ1-2, with 7 bases that match TRBD1. CDR1 SGHDT and CDR2 YYEEEE come from the germline V gene. CDR3 length: 14 amino acids. Trimming removed 4 bases from V and 8 bases from J; junction bases left unmatched: 11. The CDR3 DNA is TGTGCCAGCAGCCAGGGGGGAGGGGAAGTCGGCTACACCTTC. Protein: CASSQGGGEVGYTF. Based on the CDR3 plus reference TRBV5-6 and TRBJ1-2, the full variable domain is DAGVTQSPTHLIKTRGQQVTLRCSPKSGHDTVSWYQQALGQGPQFIFQYYEEEERQRGNFPDRFSGHQFPNYSSELNVNALLLGDSALYLCASSQGGGEVGYTFGSGTRLTVV.

This clone turned up a few times. The J gene is TRBJ2-6, the V gene TRBV19; TRBD2 aligns across 7 bases. The V segment lost 7 bases and the J segment 3 bases; nucleotides outside the gene matches: 6. This CDR3 contains 15 residues. Germline lookup yields CDR1 LNHDA and CDR2 SQIVND (reference sequence). CDR3 loop: CASTTSGVGANVLTF. The CDR3 bases are TGTGCCAGTACCACCAGCGGGGTTGGGGCCAACGTCCTGACTTTC. Looking up the rest from reference TRBV19 and TRBJ2-6 gives the full variable domain: DGGITQSPKYLFRKEGQNVTLSCEQNLNHDAMYWYRQDPGQGLRLIYYSQIVNDFQKGDIAEGYSVSREKKESFPLTVTSAQKNPTAFYLCASTTSGVGANVLTFGAGSRLTVL.

The CDR3 nucleotides read TGCGCCAGCAGTGATTTGGGACGGCACTCCTACGAGCAGTACTTC. It yields the protein CASSDLGRHSYEQYF. The J gene is TRBJ2-7, the V gene TRBV10-2; D is tentatively TRBD1 or TRBD2 (5 bases each). The germline CDR1 and CDR2 sequences are WSHSY and SAAADI. The CDR3 extends over 15 amino acids. Trimming stripped 3 bases from V and 0 bases from J, with 12 bases between.

This clone showed up just once. The chain joins TRBV9 to TRBJ1-2; the D gene is possibly TRBD1 (5 bases). The CDR3 runs 14 residues. With 1 base removed from V and 4 bases from J, the gap between germline ends came to 11 bases. Germline V lookup: CDR1 SGDLS, CDR2 YYNGEE. This CDR3 is CASSVLDGGYGYTF. The CDR3 nucleotides are TGTGCCAGCAGCGTACTTGATGGGGGCTATGGCTACACCTTC. Full variable domain (outside the CDR3, taken from reference TRBV9 and TRBJ1-2): DSGVTQTPKHLITATGQRVTLRCSPRSGDLSVYWYQQSLDQGLQFLIQYYNGEERAKGNILERFSAQQFPDLHSELNLSSLELGDSALYFCASSVLDGGYGYTFGSGTRLTVV.

The chain couples TRBV11-2 to TRBJ2-7, with TRBD1 identical over 7 bases. The V segment lost 3 bases and the J segment 5 bases; nucleotides outside the gene matches: 7. Germline CDR1 is SGHAT and CDR2 is FQNNGV. This CDR3 is built from 14 residues. Here the CDR3 DNA reads TGTGCCAGCAGCTTTCACAGGGGATTTGACGAGCAGTACTTC. Translated: CASSFHRGFDEQYF.

This clone was detected only once. The chain links TRBV19 to TRBJ1-2, with TRBD1 as a possible D gene (5 bases). Germline V gene data show CDR1 as LNHDA and CDR2 as SQIVND (reference sequence). CDR3 length: 16 amino acids. V lost 5 bases and J 4 bases, leaving 20 bases between the germline ends. The CDR3 loop is CASSHTMGRLFYGYTF. The CDR3 region has the DNA TGTGCCAGTAGTCACACAATGGGACGGCTGTTCTATGGCTACACCTTC.

The rearrangement uses TRBV2 and TRBJ2-2; no firm D call. The CDR3 loop spans 13 amino acids. V was cut by 8 bases and J by 3 bases, with 10 bases left in between. Germline-derived CDR1 and CDR2 are SNHLY and FYNNEI. The CDR3 region has the DNA TGTGCCAGCCTGAACCCGGACACCGGGGAGCTGTTTTTT. It is translated as CASLNPDTGELFF. Full variable domain (remainder filled in from reference TRBV2 and TRBJ2-2): EPEVTQTPSHQVTQMGQEVILRCVPISNHLYFYWYRQILGQKVEFLVSFYNNEISEKSEIFDDQFSVERPDGSNFTLKIRSTKLEDSAMYFCASLNPDTGELFFGEGSRLTVL.

This clone was observed a single time. The rearrangement uses TRBV6-5 and TRBJ1-5; D is uncertain. Trimming removed 8 bases at V and 8 bases at J, with 16 bases between. Germline CDR1 is MNHEY and CDR2 is SVGAGI. The CDR3 consists of 13 residues. CDR3 amino acids: CASRETTQKPQHF. The CDR3 DNA reads as TGTGCCAGCCGGGAGACTACCCAAAAGCCCCAGCATTTT.

In this sample, this clone turned up a few times. The J gene is TRBJ1-2, the V gene TRBV7-9, with D perhaps matching TRBD1 (6 bases). Germline CDR1 is SEHNR and CDR2 is FQNEAQ (reference sequence). V was trimmed by 6 bases and J by 2 bases, leaving 10 bases between them. There are 13 residues in the CDR3. CDR3 loop: CASSHGQNYGYTF. CDR3 nucleotides: TGTGCCAGCAGTCACGGACAGAACTATGGCTACACCTTC. Variable domain in full (rest from reference TRBV7-9 and TRBJ1-2): DTGVSQNPRHKITKRGQNVTFRCDPISEHNRLYWYRQTLGQGPEFLTYFQNEAQLEKSRLLSDRFSAERPKGSFSTLEIQRTEQGDSAMYLCASSHGQNYGYTFGSGTRLTVV.

This clone was detected a few times. The chain employs TRBV19 and TRBJ2-2, with a weak D call TRBD1 (6 bases). With 6 bases removed from V and 1 base from J, the gap between germline ends came to 12 bases. Looked up from germline, CDR1 is LNHDA and CDR2 is SQIVND (reference sequence). CDR3 length: 15 residues. The CDR3 DNA sequence: TGTGCCAGTAGGTCATCACAGGGGAACACCGGGGAGCTGTTTTTT. Encoded protein: CASRSSQGNTGELFF.

The V call is TRBV2, the J call TRBJ2-7; D not resolved. Per the germline V gene, CDR1 is SNHLY and CDR2 is FYNNEI. The CDR3 consists of 13 residues. Trimming shortened V by 9 bases and J by 5 bases, and 17 bases separated the two germline ends. The CDR3 reads CASSARTRDEQYF. The CDR3 DNA follows: TGTGCCAGTTCAGCGAGGACGAGAGACGAGCAGTACTTC. Looking up the rest from reference TRBV2 and TRBJ2-7 gives the full variable domain: EPEVTQTPSHQVTQMGQEVILRCVPISNHLYFYWYRQILGQKVEFLVSFYNNEISEKSEIFDDQFSVERPDGSNFTLKIRSTKLEDSAMYFCASSARTRDEQYFGPGTRLTVT.

The chain is built from TRBV6-6 and TRBJ2-5; a weak D match, TRBD2 (7 bases). This CDR3 contains 15 residues. Germline assignment: CDR1 MNHNY and CDR2 SVGAGI (reference sequence). With 6 bases removed from V and 1 base from J, the gap between germline ends came to 15 bases. Here the CDR3 reads CASSLGGAPQETQYF. The CDR3 region has the DNA TGTGCCAGCAGCCTGGGGGGGGCCCCCCAAGAGACCCAGTACTTC.

The V gene is TRBV18, the J gene TRBJ2-3, with 7 bases fitting TRBD1. V gave up 2 bases and J gave up 4 bases; unmatched junction bases: 3. The germline V gene has CDR1 KGHSH and CDR2 LQKENI. The CDR3 consists of 14 residues. CDR3 protein: CASSPTGVSDTQYF. In nucleotides, the CDR3 is TGTGCCAGCTCACCAACAGGGGTATCAGATACGCAGTATTTT. Full variable domain (remainder filled in from reference TRBV18 and TRBJ2-3): NAGVMQNPRHLVRRRGQEARLRCSPMKGHSHVYWYRQLPEEGLKFMVYLQKENIIDESGMPKERFSAEFPKEGPSILRIQQVVRGDSAAYFCASSPTGVSDTQYFGPGTRLTVL.

The J gene is TRBJ1-5, the V gene TRBV28; 8 bases match TRBD1. Germline values: CDR1 MDHEN, CDR2 SYDVKM. V gave up 1 base and J gave up 2 bases; unmatched junction bases: 7. The length of the CDR3 is 17 residues. Here the CDR3 reads CASSLSRRGHGNQPQHF. DNA for the CDR3: TGTGCCAGCAGTTTATCCCGCAGGGGGCATGGCAATCAGCCCCAGCATTTT. The entire variable domain, with the rest obtained from reference TRBV28 and TRBJ1-5, is as follows: DVKVTQSSRYLVKRTGEKVFLECVQDMDHENMFWYRQDPGLGLRLIYFSYDVKMKEKGDIPEGYSVSREKKERFSLILESASTNQTSMYLCASSLSRRGHGNQPQHFGDGTRLSIL.

The V gene is TRBV10-3, the J gene TRBJ1-1; 7 nucleotides line up with TRBD1. The CDR3 is 14 amino acids. Germline V gene data show CDR1 as ENHRY and CDR2 as SYGVKD. V shed 6 bases, J shed 1 base, and the junction held 5 bases outside the gene matches. This CDR3 is CAIRPQGSNTEAFF. DNA for the CDR3: TGTGCCATCAGGCCACAGGGGTCGAACACTGAAGCTTTCTTT.

V usage is TRBV6-5 and J usage is TRBJ2-5; the D gene is possibly TRBD1 (5 bases). The CDR3 covers 16 residues. Trimming shortened V by 2 bases and J by 2 bases, and 15 bases separated the two germline ends. The germline V gene encodes CDR1 MNHEY and CDR2 SVGAGI. Here the CDR3 reads CASSYSLVGAQETQYF. CDR3 nucleotide sequence: TGTGCCAGCAGTTACAGTTTGGTAGGGGCTCAAGAGACCCAGTACTTC.

This chain joins TRBV5-8 and TRBJ1-4; weak D call: TRBD1 (6 bases). With 3 bases removed from V and 7 bases from J, the gap between germline ends came to 13 bases. Germline V gene sequence: CDR1 SGHTS, CDR2 YDEGEE. This CDR3 contains 14 residues. The CDR3 sequence is CASSSGRGREKLFF. The DNA for the CDR3 is TGTGCCAGCAGCTCCGGCAGGGGCCGTGAAAAACTGTTTTTT.

The chain employs TRBV30 and TRBJ2-7; TRBD1 agrees at 7 bases. CDR1 is GTSNPN and CDR2 is SVGIG in the germline V gene (reference sequence). The junction had 10 bases not matched to a gene; V was cut back by 5 bases and J by 6 bases. This CDR3 spans 13 amino acids. The CDR3 DNA reads as TGTGCCTGGTCCGAGACAGGGACCACCGAGCAGTACTTC. Residues: CAWSETGTTEQYF. The complete variable domain, with remaining parts taken from reference TRBV30 and TRBJ2-7, reads SQTIHQWPATLVQPVGSPLSLECTVEGTSNPNLYWYRQAAGRGLQLLFYSVGIGQISSEVPQNLSASRPQDRQFILSSKKLLLSDSGFYLCAWSETGTTEQYFGPGTRLTVT.

This sequence joins TRBV6-1 and TRBJ2-7; TRBD2 aligns across 9 bases. The CDR3 sequence is 13 residues long. Germline V gives CDR1 MNHNS, CDR2 SASEGT. V was clipped by 7 bases and J by 3 bases; unmatched bases: 4. CDR3 nucleotides: TGTGCCAGCATCCTGACTAGCGGCTACGAGCAGTACTTC. Its protein is CASILTSGYEQYF.

The chain combines TRBV6-5 with TRBJ2-1; 7 bases line up with TRBD1. Germline V lookup: CDR1 MNHEY, CDR2 SVGAGI. The J segment lost 14 bases and the V segment lost 7 bases, leaving 11 bases of the junction unmatched. CDR3 size: 12 residues. CDR3 amino acids: CASTNGLTGEFF. CDR3 nucleotides: TGTGCCAGCACAAACGGGCTCACAGGGGAGTTCTTC.

This clone was recorded a few times. The chain uses TRBV19 and TRBJ1-5; D is unclear. With 5 bases removed from V and 4 bases from J, the gap between germline ends came to 6 bases. This CDR3 is 12 amino acids long. Germline V CDR1 and CDR2: LNHDA, SQIVND (reference sequence). The CDR3 DNA follows: TGTGCCAGTAGTTGGGAGAATCAGCCCCAGCATTTT. It is translated as CASSWENQPQHF. The complete variable domain, with remaining parts taken from reference TRBV19 and TRBJ1-5, reads DGGITQSPKYLFRKEGQNVTLSCEQNLNHDAMYWYRQDPGQGLRLIYYSQIVNDFQKGDIAEGYSVSREKKESFPLTVTSAQKNPTAFYLCASSWENQPQHFGDGTRLSIL.